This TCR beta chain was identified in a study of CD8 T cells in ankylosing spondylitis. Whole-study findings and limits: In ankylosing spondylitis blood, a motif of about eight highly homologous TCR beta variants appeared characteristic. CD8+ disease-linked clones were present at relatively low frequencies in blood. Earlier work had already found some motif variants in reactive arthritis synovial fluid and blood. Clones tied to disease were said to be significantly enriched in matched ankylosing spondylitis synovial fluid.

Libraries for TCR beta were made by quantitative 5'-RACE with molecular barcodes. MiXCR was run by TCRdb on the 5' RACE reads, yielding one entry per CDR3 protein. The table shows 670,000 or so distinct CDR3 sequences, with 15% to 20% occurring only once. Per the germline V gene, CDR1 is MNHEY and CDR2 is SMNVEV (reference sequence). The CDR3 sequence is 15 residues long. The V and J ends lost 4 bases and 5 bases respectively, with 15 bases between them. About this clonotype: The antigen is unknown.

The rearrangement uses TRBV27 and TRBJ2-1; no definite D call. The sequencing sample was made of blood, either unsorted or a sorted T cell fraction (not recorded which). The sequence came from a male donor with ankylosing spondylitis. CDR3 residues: CASSSLGKANNEQFF. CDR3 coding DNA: TGTGCCAGCAGTTCTTTGGGAAAGGCCAACAATGAGCAGTTCTTC.